The entry below describes one T cell receptor beta chain. The data were taken from a study of cytomegalovirus exposure and HLA in healthy donors. The CDR3 covers 12 residues. V was trimmed by 5 bases and J by 5 bases, leaving 12 bases between them. CDR1 and CDR2 (germline): SQVTM, ANQGSEA. Researchers ran the PCR with 60 Vbeta and 13 Jbeta primers. Produced via immunoSEQ multiplex PCR; TCRdb's table is partial and in-frame only. The sample shows some 120,000 clones, 74% of them seen only once. The receptor was isolated from a woman aged 45-65 years in good health and CMV-seropositive. The specimen sequenced was PBMCs. The chain has TRBV29-1 and TRBJ1-2; D is uncertain. CDR3 sequence: CSVLQRLYGYTF. The CDR3 bases are TGCAGCGTTCTTCAGAGACTTTATGGCTACACCTTC. The whole variable domain, filled in from reference TRBV29-1 and TRBJ1-2, reads SAVISQKPSRDICQRGTSLTIQCQVDSQVTMMFWYRQQPGQSLTLIATANQGSEATYESGFVIDKFPISRPNLTFSTLTVSNMSPEDSSIYLCSVLQRLYGYTFGSGTRLTVV.